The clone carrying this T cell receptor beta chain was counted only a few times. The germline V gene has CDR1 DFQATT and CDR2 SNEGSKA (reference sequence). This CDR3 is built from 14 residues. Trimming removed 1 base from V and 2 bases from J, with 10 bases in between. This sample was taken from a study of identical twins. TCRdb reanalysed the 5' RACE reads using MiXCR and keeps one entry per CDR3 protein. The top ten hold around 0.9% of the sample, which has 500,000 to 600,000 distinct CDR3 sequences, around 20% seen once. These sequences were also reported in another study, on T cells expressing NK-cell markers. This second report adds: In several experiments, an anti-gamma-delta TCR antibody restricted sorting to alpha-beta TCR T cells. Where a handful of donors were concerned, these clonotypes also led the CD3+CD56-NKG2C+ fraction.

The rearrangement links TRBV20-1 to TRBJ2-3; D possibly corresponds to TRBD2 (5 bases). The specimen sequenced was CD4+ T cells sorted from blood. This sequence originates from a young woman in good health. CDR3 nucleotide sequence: TGCAGTGCTAGAGTCAGCGGAACCACAGATACGCAGTATTTT. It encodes CSARVSGTTDTQYF.